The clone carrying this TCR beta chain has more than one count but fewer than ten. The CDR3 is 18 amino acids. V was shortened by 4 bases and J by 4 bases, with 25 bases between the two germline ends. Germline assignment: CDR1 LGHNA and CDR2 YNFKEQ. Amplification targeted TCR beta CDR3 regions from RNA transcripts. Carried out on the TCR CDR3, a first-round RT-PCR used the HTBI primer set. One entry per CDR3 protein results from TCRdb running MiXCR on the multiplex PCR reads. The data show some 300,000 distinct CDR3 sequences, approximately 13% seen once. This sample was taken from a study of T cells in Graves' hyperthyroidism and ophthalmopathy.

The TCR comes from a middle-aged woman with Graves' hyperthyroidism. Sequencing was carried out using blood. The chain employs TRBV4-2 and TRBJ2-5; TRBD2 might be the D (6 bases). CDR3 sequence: CASSPSAGTVARAETQYF. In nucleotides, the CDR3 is TGTGCCAGCAGCCCCTCAGCGGGTACCGTGGCGAGGGCAGAGACCCAGTACTTC.